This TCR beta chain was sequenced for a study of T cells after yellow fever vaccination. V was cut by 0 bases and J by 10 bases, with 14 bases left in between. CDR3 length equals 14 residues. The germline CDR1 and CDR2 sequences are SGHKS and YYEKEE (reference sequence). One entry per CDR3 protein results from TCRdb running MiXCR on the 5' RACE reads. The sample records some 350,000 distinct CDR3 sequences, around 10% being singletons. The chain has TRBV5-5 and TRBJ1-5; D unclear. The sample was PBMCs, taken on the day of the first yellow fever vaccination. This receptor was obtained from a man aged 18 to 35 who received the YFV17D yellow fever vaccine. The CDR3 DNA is TGTGCCAGCAGCTTGGCCATTGGGAGCTCTCCCCAGCATTTT. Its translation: CASSLAIGSSPQHF.